This entry concerns a single T cell receptor beta chain. Its antigen target is currently unknown. No quality values exist for individual bases; no much larger clone is one base distant. The data stem from a study of shared clonotypes between healthy human individuals (dated by TCRdb to 2019 to 2021). Concerning the study at large: A couple of women and three men aged 18 to 49 years were included in the cohort. Leukapheresis yielded between about 0.94 and 8.9 billion PBMCs per donor. To estimate repertoire size and how much clonotype sharing occurs between individuals, the study deeply sequenced the blood TCR repertoires of five healthy adults. For each donor, three plates each were used for CD4 naive and CD4 memory, two plates were used for CD8 naive, and one plate was used for CD8 memory. Libraries were prepared and TCR repertoires were sequenced by different laboratories using diverse techniques, in order to increase sequencing depth and limit assay-specific biases.

The germline V gene (reference sequence) provides CDR1 SEHNR and CDR2 FQNEAQ. V is cut by 5 bases and J by 1 base, and the space between the germline ends is 15 bases. Measured from the cysteine to the phenylalanine, the CDR3 is 15 residues long. Of the read, only the CDR3 DNA is kept; its 45 bases are in frame from base 1. Using the deep immunoSEQ assay, multiplex PCR amplified TCR CDR3 regions from genomic DNA. Genomic DNA extracted from each cell subset was distributed evenly over all wells of several immunoSEQ 96-well plates, and each plate served as one replicate. For sorted subsets, each replicate PCR was loaded with 200 ng genomic DNA, equivalent to 32,000 or so T cell genomes. Purified libraries were quantified with a Qubit 3.0 fluorometer, sized on a Bioanalyzer 2100, and re-quantified with the KAPA Library Quantification kit. Each immunoSEQ 96-well plate was sequenced on its own single-read 150-cycle Illumina NextSeq 550 flow cell. Concerning the study's data processing: Because the immunoSEQ output held only junctional sequences and lacked quality scores, the filtering could not match the filtering applied to full-length reads. To assign V/J genes and CDR3, sequences were annotated using PyIR, a Python wrapper for IgBLAST v1.9, with IMGT germline references. Reads with weak V/J assignments (E-value above 1e-6), missing CDR3, stop codons, out-of-frame junctions, or ambiguous translated residues were removed. V3J clonotypes were defined by identical inferred V gene, J gene, and CDR3 amino acid sequence. To compute the percentage overlap between repertoires, the number of shared unique clonotypes was divided by the size of the smaller repertoire. Three approaches were used to assess repertoire richness: RTK rarefaction, the Chao1 estimator, and Recon v2.1 estimates of unobserved clonotypes. For all TCRbeta clonotypes obtained by the gDNA method from four donors, generation probabilities were computed with OLGA. TCRdb holds this immuneACCESS table with in-frame rearrangements only. Some clones are missing; in checked studies, unresolved V genes explain under half, and the rest has no known cause. That table furnishes V, J and clone size, whereas the DNA furnished D and trimming. This sample lists around 700,000 clones; around 92% were detected once. 24% of the sample comes from the top ten.

CD8 naive samples were obtained by positive selection for CCR7 among CD45RO-negative cells, yielding a CD45RA+CCR7+ population from which TemRA cells were excluded. Healthy HIV-negative adults with no recently reported acute infections or vaccinations were included as donors. All donors were Caucasian adults living in Nashville, Tennessee, USA. After blood collection by leukapheresis, PBMCs were isolated using Ficoll-Histopaque density gradient centrifugation and then cryopreserved in the vapor phase of liquid nitrogen. Analytical flow cytometry was used to check the purity and quantity of every magnetically sorted T cell population. From each sorted fraction, genomic DNA was isolated and quantified by UV absorbance on a Nanodrop 2000c. The study at large found these results: Pairwise subsampling led to the expectation that sequencing depth would affect the degree of clonotype sharing among donors. Because the study included only a small number of donors, the genetic and exposure-history diversity represented was limited. Only blood was sampled, and tissue TCR repertoires likely differ from those in blood. Compared with non-shared clonotypes, the clonotypes found in all four sorted-subset donors had higher generation probabilities. Naive subsets generally had larger estimated clonotype richness than memory subsets did. Across four donors, 5% to 6% of naive CD4, approximately 3.6% of naive CD8, 2.3% of memory CD4, and roughly 0.4% of memory CD8 clonotypes were shared. Even with the large sequencing depth, rarefaction of the sorted-subset datasets indicated that sequencing was incomplete.

Recombination linked TRBV7-9 to TRBJ2-7, with the D call perhaps TRBD1 or TRBD2, as 7 bases match in each case. Material: naive CD8+ T cells sorted from blood. According to the study, the label for this sample's cell subset or site signals: CD45RA+CCR7+. This sequence was found in a man aged 30 to 39 in good health. The bases are TGTGCCAGCAGCCCAGGGGGGGGTCCTTCCTACGAGCAGTACTTC. Translated, it reads CASSPGGGPSYEQYF.